The source of this T cell receptor beta chain is a study of cytomegalovirus exposure and HLA in healthy donors. Donors likely had unrecorded immune exposures despite being nominally healthy when sampled. Use of 60 Vbeta and 13 Jbeta primers characterized the PCR. Authors' analysis steps: Counted up in a later analysis, unique TCR beta chains came to about 80 million, with about 10 million shared. Sequencing used immunoSEQ multiplex PCR; TCRdb keeps in-frame clones, though not all of them. V, J and clone size were drawn from that table, and D and trimming were deduced from the DNA. The table includes about 69,000 clones, approximately 72% detected once. V shed 3 bases, J shed 4 bases, and the junction held 2 bases outside the gene matches. This CDR3 region has 14 residues. The V gene's germline CDR1 is MNHEY and CDR2 SMNVEV (reference sequence).

The chain links TRBV27 to TRBJ2-1; 8 nucleotides match TRBD1. The sequenced sample consisted of PBMCs. This TCR was recovered from a woman aged 25 to 45 in good health and CMV-seronegative. CDR3 protein: CASSLGQVYNEQFF. In nucleotides, the CDR3 is TGTGCCAGCAGTTTGGGACAGGTTTACAATGAGCAGTTCTTC.